This T cell receptor (beta chain) was profiled in a study of blood T cell repertoires in COVID-19 (dated by TCRdb to 2019 to 2021). Regarding the complete study: Collaborator samples came from the United States, Italy and Spain and covered acute and convalescent phases of COVID-19. The prospective study material was composed of cDNA or gDNA derived from T cells, B-cell-depleted T cells, or PBMCs. The dataset comprised deeply sampled blood TCRbeta repertoires from subjects exposed to, actively infected with, or recovered from COVID-19. The repertoires were released in a freely available public database intended as a resource for research on the immune response to SARS-CoV-2. Samples came from the ongoing ImmuneRACE study (first 160 participants) plus 1,254 subjects from 6 global collaborators. Nearly every sample came with metadata listing a de-identified subject ID, COVID-19 status, age in years and sex. Where HLA class I and class II types were available, the types were taken from metadata supplied by the sample provider, not from assay-based typing. Results and caveats for the whole study, not just this receptor: The quantity of clinical and demographic metadata differed by source and by participant and was supplied without curation.

With regard to this clone: Its antigen is currently not known. No base quality values were provided; no much bigger clone lies one nucleotide off.

Whole blood was collected in K2EDTA tubes by collaborating institutions according to the institutions' own protocols. Collaborator samples were shipped for TCRbeta analysis as frozen whole blood, isolated PBMCs, or DNA extracted from either sample type. Counted from cysteine to phenylalanine, this CDR3 has 13 amino acids. Only the CDR3 portion is preserved as DNA: 39 bases, with reading frame beginning at the first base. V drops 6 bases and J drops 0 bases, leaving 5 bases in between. From a lookup of the germline V gene (reference sequence), CDR1 and CDR2 are LNHDA and SQIVND. TCRbeta CDR3 regions were amplified from genomic DNA by means of the immunoSEQ Assay, a bias-controlled multiplex PCR. The original methods were these. The number of nucleated cells in each sample was estimated from the amplification of reference gene primers within the assay. Sequence reads were collapsed and filtered to measure the absolute abundance of every unique TCRbeta CDR3 rearrangement. For each sample, productive Simpson clonality was calculated as the square root of Simpson's diversity index across productive rearrangements. TCRdb took this table from immuneACCESS and kept in-frame rearrangements with V and J called. Such tables lack part of the clones; where checked against another copy, unresolved V genes explain under half of the gap, and the rest is unexplained. For V, J and clone size, that table is used; D and trimming come from the DNA. Across this sample there are about 160,000 clones, with roughly 73% seen only once. The top ten clones comprise around 2.8% of the sample.

This clonotype originated in a man in his sixties or seventies with acute or convalescent COVID-19. The source material was peripheral blood. Here the chain combines TRBV19 and TRBJ1-4, with the D gene not confidently named. DNA sequence: TGTGCCAGTAGATCGGCAACTAATGAAAAACTGTTTTTT. This is translated as CASRSATNEKLFF. The entire variable domain, with the stretches around the CDR3 drawn from the reference TRBV19 and TRBJ1-4 proteins, is DGGITQSPKYLFRKEGQNVTLSCEQNLNHDAMYWYRQDPGQGLRLIYYSQIVNDFQKGDIAEGYSVSREKKESFPLTVTSAQKNPTAFYLCASRSATNEKLFFGSGTQLSVL.